The 9 T cell receptor beta chains in this list originate from one sample, sequenced in a study of T cell responses to AZD1222 COVID-19 vaccine. Generated by immunoSEQ multiplex PCR, the TCRdb table keeps only in-frame clones and is missing some. The sample contains around 180,000 clones, 80% to 95% of which appear only once. The sequenced sample was peripheral blood, obtained on day 0 of AZD1222 vaccination. Every receptor here comes from an adult in good health.

The chain combines TRBV7-2 with TRBJ1-3; D is perhaps TRBD1 (6 bases). This CDR3 contains 15 residues. The germline V gene encodes CDR1 SGHTA and CDR2 FQGNSA. V lost 4 bases and J lost 4, with 14 bases in between. The CDR3 region is CASSSGRGGGNTIYF. In nucleotides, the CDR3 is TGTGCCAGCAGCTCCGGCAGGGGTGGGGGAAACACCATATATTTT.

J is TRBJ1-3 and V is TRBV7-2; D remains unclear. CDR1 and CDR2 (germline): SGHTA, FQGNSA. Trimming left V 2 bases short and J 2 bases short, with 16 bases between. This CDR3 comprises 17 residues. The CDR3 region is CASSLRVDVRAGNTIYF. CDR3 nucleotide sequence: TGTGCCAGCAGCTTAAGGGTTGACGTTAGGGCTGGAAACACCATATATTTT.

The CDR3 reads CASSLGPLPGTGELFF. The CDR3, as DNA: TGTGCCAGCAGTCTTGGACCCCTACCGGGCACCGGGGAGCTGTTTTTT. The gene calls are TRBV27 and TRBJ2-2, with D unclear. Germline V gene lookup returns CDR1 MNHEY and CDR2 SMNVEV (reference sequence). The CDR3 is 16 amino acids. Trimming removed 5 bases at V and 4 bases at J, with 17 bases between.

The V call is TRBV4-1, the J call TRBJ1-4; a possible D gene is TRBD1 (5 bases). This CDR3 is built from 14 residues. Germline V CDR1 and CDR2: MGHRA, YSYEKL. Trimming took 4 bases from V and 1 from J, leaving 7 bases between them. As DNA, the CDR3 is TGCGCCAGCAGCCCGCAGGGAACTAATGAAAAACTGTTTTTT. This sequence encodes CASSPQGTNEKLFF.

This clone was observed a few times. The CDR3 DNA follows: TGTGCCAGCAGCCCCAGGGAAGGCTATGGCTACACCTTC. Its protein product is CASSPREGYGYTF. This sequence joins TRBV3-1 (or the pseudogene TRBV3-2) and TRBJ1-2; D perhaps matches TRBD1 (5 bases). Germline CDR1 is LGHDT and CDR2 is YNNKEL (reference sequence). V shed 4 bases and J shed 4 bases, with 10 bases lying between them. The CDR3 totals 13 residues.

The CDR3 spells CASSVPGINTGELFF. As DNA, the CDR3 is TGTGCCAGCAGCGTCCCGGGAATTAACACCGGGGAGCTGTTTTTT. The chain combines TRBV4-2 with TRBJ2-2; a weak D match, TRBD2 (5 bases). This CDR3 is built from 15 residues. The germline V gene encodes CDR1 LGHNA and CDR2 YNFKEQ. Trimming stripped 5 bases from V and 2 bases from J, with 12 bases between.

The chain uses TRBV4-2 and TRBJ2-2, with D hard to call. Per germline, CDR1 LGHNA and CDR2 YNFKEQ. This CDR3 is built from 14 residues. V was cut by 4 bases and J by 4 bases, with 10 bases left in between. CDR3 nucleotides: TGTGCCAGCAGCCCTCTGGACGCCACCGGGGAGCTGTTTTTT. Protein sequence: CASSPLDATGELFF.

The J gene is TRBJ1-1, the V gene TRBV5-4, with D tentatively TRBD1 (5 bases). This CDR3 is built from 13 residues. Germline V gene sequence: CDR1 SGHNT, CDR2 YYREEE (reference sequence). Trimming took 1 base from V and 1 from J, leaving 5 bases between them. CDR3 amino acids: CASSLQGNTEAFF. The CDR3 bases are TGTGCCAGCAGCTTGCAGGGGAACACTGAAGCTTTCTTT.

CDR3 coding DNA: TGTGCCAGCGGACAGGGGTCGGGCCCCCTCCACTTT. It yields the protein CASGQGSGPLHF. V usage is TRBV12-3 or TRBV12-4 and J usage is TRBJ1-6, with 9 bases matching TRBD1. V was pared by 8 bases and J by 13 bases, with 6 bases of the junction left unmatched. The CDR3 runs to 12 residues.